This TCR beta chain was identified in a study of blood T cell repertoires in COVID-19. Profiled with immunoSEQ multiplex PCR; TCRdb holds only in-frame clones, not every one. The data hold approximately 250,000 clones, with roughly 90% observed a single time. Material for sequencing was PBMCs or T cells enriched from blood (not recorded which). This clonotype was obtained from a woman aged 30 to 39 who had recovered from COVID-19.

CDR3 in DNA: TGTGCCATCAGTGAGGGGGGGTCGAGGCAGCCCCAGCATTTT. This codes for CAISEGGSRQPQHF. The rearrangement joins TRBV10-3 to TRBJ1-5, with D possibly TRBD1 on 5 matching bases. The CDR3 contains 14 residues. V shed 2 bases and J shed 7 bases, with 12 bases lying between them. Germline V CDR1 and CDR2: ENHRY, SYGVKD.